This T cell receptor beta chain was documented in a study of T cell responses to AZD1222 COVID-19 vaccine. Looked up from germline, CDR1 is MDHEN and CDR2 is SYDVKM. The CDR3 runs to 17 residues. V lost 5 bases and J lost 0, with 16 bases in between. Regarding this clone: Antigen unknown.

Notes on the study in general: Clonal diversity was possibly underestimated, and the donors were mostly white British, with more females.

The data were produced by immunoSEQ multiplex PCR, yet TCRdb's version contains in-frame clones alone and is incomplete. The sample includes about 120,000 clones, 80% to 90% seen only once; the top ten take approximately 8.5%. The rearrangement links TRBV28 to TRBJ1-4, with no clear D. The TCR sequence derives from an adult in good health. Sequencing used peripheral blood, obtained on day 0 of AZD1222 vaccination. CDR3 nucleotides: TGTGCCAGCAGTCCCTCCGACCGTTTTGCAACTAATGAAAAACTGTTTTTT. Translation: CASSPSDRFATNEKLFF.